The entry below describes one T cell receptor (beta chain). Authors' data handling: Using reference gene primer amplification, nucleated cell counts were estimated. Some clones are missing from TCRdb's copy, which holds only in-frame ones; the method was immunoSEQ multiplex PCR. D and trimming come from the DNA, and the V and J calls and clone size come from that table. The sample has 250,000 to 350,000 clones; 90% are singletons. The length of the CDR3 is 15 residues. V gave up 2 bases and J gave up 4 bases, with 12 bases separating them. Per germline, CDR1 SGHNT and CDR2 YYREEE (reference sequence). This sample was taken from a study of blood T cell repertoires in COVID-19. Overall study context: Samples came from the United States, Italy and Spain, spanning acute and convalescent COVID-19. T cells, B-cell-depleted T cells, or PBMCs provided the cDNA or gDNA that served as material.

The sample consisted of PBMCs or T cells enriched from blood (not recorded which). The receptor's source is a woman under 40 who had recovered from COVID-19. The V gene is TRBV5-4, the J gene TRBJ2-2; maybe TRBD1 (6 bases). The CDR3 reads CASSFIGQITGELFF. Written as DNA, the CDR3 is TGTGCCAGCAGCTTCATAGGACAGATCACCGGGGAGCTGTTTTTT.